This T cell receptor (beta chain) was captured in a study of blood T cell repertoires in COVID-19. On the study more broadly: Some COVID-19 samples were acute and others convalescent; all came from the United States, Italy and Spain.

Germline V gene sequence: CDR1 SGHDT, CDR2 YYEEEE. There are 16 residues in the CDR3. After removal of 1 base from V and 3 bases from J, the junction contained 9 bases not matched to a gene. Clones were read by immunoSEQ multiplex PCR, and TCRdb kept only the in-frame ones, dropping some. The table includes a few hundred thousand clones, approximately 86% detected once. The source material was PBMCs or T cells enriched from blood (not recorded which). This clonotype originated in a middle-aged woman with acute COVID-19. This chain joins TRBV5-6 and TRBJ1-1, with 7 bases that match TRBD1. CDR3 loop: CASSLPSGQFYTEAFF. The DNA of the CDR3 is TGTGCCAGCAGCTTGCCGTCGGGACAGTTTTACACTGAAGCTTTCTTT.